This T cell receptor beta chain was sequenced in a study of cytomegalovirus exposure and HLA in healthy donors. The length of the CDR3 is 16 residues. Germline values: CDR1 MDHEN, CDR2 SYDVKM. PCR amplification relied on 60 Vbeta primers (plus 13 Jbeta primers). Sequenced by immunoSEQ multiplex PCR; TCRdb stores in-frame clones only, minus some. The sample records roughly 76,000 clones, roughly 90% being singletons. The clonotype comes from a woman aged 25 to 39 in good health and CMV-seronegative. The specimen sequenced was PBMCs. The rearrangement uses TRBV28 and TRBJ2-5; 8 nucleotides match TRBD2. The DNA end lines up better with TRBJ2-7; the J call may be wrong. CDR3 in amino acids: CASSSQVAGGPYEQYF. The DNA for the CDR3 is TGTGCCAGCAGTTCCCAGGTTGCGGGAGGCCCCTACGAGCAGTACTTC.